The present TCR beta chain was sequenced within a study of OX40 agonist ivuxolimab in advanced cancers. V lost 3 bases and J lost 1, with 7 bases in between. From germline, CDR1 is SGDLS and CDR2 YYNGEE. The CDR3 runs to 13 residues. Profiling relied on immunoSEQ multiplex PCR, and the TCRdb table lists in-frame clones only, not all of them. The table lists fewer than 50,000 clones, 85% to 95% of them singletons, with around 15% in the top ten. The V and J genes are TRBV9 and TRBJ1-2; D call uncertain. The clonotype was recovered from an adult with an advanced solid tumor such as melanoma, head and neck, liver or kidney cancer. The specimen was CD4+ or CD8+ T cells sorted from blood, collected in a trial of the OX40 agonist ivuxolimab. Written as DNA, the CDR3 is TGTGCCAGCAGCGAGGAGATTAACTATGGCTACACCTTC. Translation gives CASSEEINYGYTF.